This entry features one TCR beta chain sequence. Its antigen is not yet known. Base-call qualities are not available, and no considerably larger clone is one nucleotide away. The data were obtained in a study of cytomegalovirus exposure and HLA in healthy donors listed by TCRdb under 2017. As for the study more broadly: The 500 to 800 repertoires of the first cohort and the 110 or so validation repertoires were produced on the same platform, according to a later analysis. The aim of the study was to test whether cataloging public T cell receptors could identify signatures of past pathogen exposure. A separate validation cohort of more than 100 different subjects was used in addition to the 666-subject first cohort. The study combined high-throughput TCR immunosequencing, statistical association of individual TCRs with disease status, and machine learning to predict cytomegalovirus infection status.

Donors formed part of the validation cohort, which comprised 120 subjects and was distinct from the first cohort of 666 subjects. The germline V gene encodes CDR1 SNHLY and CDR2 FYNNEI. From cysteine to phenylalanine, the CDR3 is 16 amino acids long. Of all the DNA, just the CDR3 is kept, 48 bases in frame from base 1. Trimming removed 4 bases from V and 1 base from J; the gene matches leave 6 bases unexplained. Libraries were made using the immunoSEQ multiplex PCR assay. In the authors' own workflow: A statistical classification framework was built for diagnosing cytomegalovirus status from the catalog of TCR beta chain sequences. Here the immuneACCESS table is served through TCRdb, limited to in-frame sequences with V and J called. Missing clones are a known gap in these copies; in checked studies unresolved V genes cover under half, and the rest lacks a known reason. V, J and clone size were drawn from that table, and D and trimming were deduced from the DNA. Counted in this sample were 150,000 to 200,000 clones; roughly nine tenths of them appeared once. Around 3% of the sample comes from the top ten.

Paper-wide results and their limitations: The classifier was reported to diagnose cytomegalovirus status with high specificity and sensitivity in both the original and validation cohorts. A later analysis lacked HLA typing for the validation cohort, so it scored co-occurrence in that cohort across all 110 or so repertoires. The authors suggested that the approach could potentially be generalized to other disease states and immunological phenotypes. Across donors, most TCR sequences were observed very rarely, whereas some public TCRs were present in many individuals. In a later analysis, TCRs clustered in the first cohort were found to also tend to co-occur in the roughly 130 validation repertoires, with approximately 93% of cluster scores above 0. A total of fewer than 200 TCR beta chains were listed by the study as associated with cytomegalovirus. Three of the identified cytomegalovirus-associated TCR beta chains were confirmed in vitro to be specific for cytomegalovirus antigens.

The source of this sequence is a woman younger than 30 in good health and CMV-seropositive. Sequenced material: PBMCs. The chain is made from TRBV2 and TRBJ2-5; 10 nucleotides in the junction match TRBD2. The CDR3: CASSAFGLAVQETQYF. The base sequence is TGTGCCAGCAGTGCGTTTGGACTAGCGGTCCAAGAGACCCAGTACTTC.